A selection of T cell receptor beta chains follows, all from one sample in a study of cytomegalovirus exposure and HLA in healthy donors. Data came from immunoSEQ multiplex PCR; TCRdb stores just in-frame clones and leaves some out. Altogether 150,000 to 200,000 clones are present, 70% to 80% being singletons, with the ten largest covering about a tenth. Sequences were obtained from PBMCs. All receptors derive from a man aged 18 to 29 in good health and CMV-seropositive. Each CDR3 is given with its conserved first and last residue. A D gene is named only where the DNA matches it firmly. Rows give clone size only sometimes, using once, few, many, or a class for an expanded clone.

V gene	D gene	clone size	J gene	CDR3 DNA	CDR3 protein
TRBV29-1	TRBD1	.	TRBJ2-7	TGCAGCGTACGCCGGACAGGGGGCTACGAGCAGTACTTC	CSVRRTGGYEQYF
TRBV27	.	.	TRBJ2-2	TGTGCCAGCAGTCAAAGAGGGGGTCACGGGGAGCTGTTTTTT	CASSQRGGHGELFF
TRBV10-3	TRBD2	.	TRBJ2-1	TGTGCCATCAGTGACGGGACTAGCGGGAGGGACTCCTACAATGAGCAGTTCTTC	CAISDGTSGRDSYNEQFF
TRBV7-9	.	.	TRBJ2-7	TGTGCCAGCAGCTCCACCCCCACCGGCGAGCAGTACTTC	CASSSTPTGEQYF
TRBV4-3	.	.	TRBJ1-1	TGCGCCAGCAGCCAAGATCCGGGGTGGACTGAAGCTTTCTTT	CASSQDPGWTEAFF
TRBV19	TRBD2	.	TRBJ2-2	TGTGCCAGTAGTTACAGGCTAGCGGGGAACACCGGGGAGCTGTTTTTT	CASSYRLAGNTGELFF
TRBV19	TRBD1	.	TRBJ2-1	TGTGCCAGTAGTCTACCGGGACAGGGCCCCTACAATGAGCAGTTCTTC	CASSLPGQGPYNEQFF
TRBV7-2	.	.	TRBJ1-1	TGTGCCAGCAGCTTAGGTGGAGGGAGGATGAACACTGAAGCTTTCTTT	CASSLGGGRMNTEAFF
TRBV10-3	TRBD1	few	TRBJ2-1	TGTGCCATCAGTAGGACAGGGGATGAGCAGTTCTTC	CAISRTGDEQFF
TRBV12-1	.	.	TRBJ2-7	TGTGCCAGCAGCCCGCCCGGAACGGGGAGTGCGAGCGGGAGTTCTTGTTGGTACTTC	CASSPPGTGSASGSSCWYF
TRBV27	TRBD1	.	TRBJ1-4	TGTGCCAGCAGTGGAAACAACAGGGGGATTAATGAAAAACTGTTTTTT	CASSGNNRGINEKLFF
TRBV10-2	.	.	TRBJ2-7	TGCGCCAGCAGTGGCCTAGCCATCTACGAGCAGTACTTC	CASSGLAIYEQYF
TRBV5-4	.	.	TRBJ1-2	TGTGCCAGCAGCTCATGGGGGGGGGATGGCTACACCTTC	CASSSWGGDGYTF
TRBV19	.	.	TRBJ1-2	TGTGCCAGTACCCCCCGAGAGGGCTATGGCTACACCTTC	CASTPREGYGYTF
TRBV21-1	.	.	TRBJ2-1	TGTGCCAGCAGCAGATTTACAGGGAGCTCCTACAATGAGCAGTTCTTC	CASSRFTGSSYNEQFF
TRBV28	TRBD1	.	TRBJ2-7	TGTGCCAGCCCCCCGGACAGGGGGAGACCCTACGAGCAGTACTTC	CASPPDRGRPYEQYF
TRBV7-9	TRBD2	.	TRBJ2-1	TGTGCCAGCAGCCCAACTTCGGGGGGGGCCAATGAGCAGTTCTTC	CASSPTSGGANEQFF
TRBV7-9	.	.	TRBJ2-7	TGTGCCAGCAGCTTAGGGACGGGGGATCCGGGCTACGAGCAGTACTTC	CASSLGTGDPGYEQYF
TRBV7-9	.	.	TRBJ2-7	TGTGCCAGCAGCTTCGGGGGAGGTGGGAGAGGAGTATACGAGCAGTACTTC	CASSFGGGGRGVYEQYF
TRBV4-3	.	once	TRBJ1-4	TGCGCCAGCAGCCAAGAACACCTTGCAACTAATGAAAAACTGTTTTTT	CASSQEHLATNEKLFF
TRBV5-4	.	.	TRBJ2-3	TGTGCCAGCAGCTTGGGACAGGCGAACACAGATACGCAGTATTTT	CASSLGQANTDTQYF
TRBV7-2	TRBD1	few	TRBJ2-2	TGTGCCAGCAGCTTTCTTAAGTGGGGCAGGGGGTACGGGGAGCTGTTTTTT	CASSFLKWGRGYGELFF
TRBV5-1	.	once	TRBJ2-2	TGCGCCAGCCACCCGGGGGACCACAACACCGGGGAGCTGTTTTTT	CASHPGDHNTGELFF
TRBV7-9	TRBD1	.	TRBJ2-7	TGTGCCAGCCGACGACAGGGGGCCTACGAGCAGTACTTC	CASRRQGAYEQYF
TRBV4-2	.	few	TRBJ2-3	TGTGCCAGCAGCCCGGAACAACAGTCTAGCACAGATACGCAGTATTTT	CASSPEQQSSTDTQYF
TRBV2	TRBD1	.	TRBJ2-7	TGTGCCAGCAGCGATCCGGGACAGGATCCTTCCTACGAGCAGTACTTC	CASSDPGQDPSYEQYF
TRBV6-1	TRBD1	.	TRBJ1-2	TGTGCCAGCAGTGAAGGGAGGGCAGGGGGCTATGGCTACACCTTC	CASSEGRAGGYGYTF
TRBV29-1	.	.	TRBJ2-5	TGCAGCGTTGAACCCAGGGCGTTGGTAGAGACCCAGTACTTC	CSVEPRALVETQYF
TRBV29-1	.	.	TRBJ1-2	TGCAGCGTTCAAGTTGGCCTTAACTATGGCTACACCTTC	CSVQVGLNYGYTF
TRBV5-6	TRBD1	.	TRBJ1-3	TGTGCCAGCAGCCACAGGGACAGGGGGTCTGGAAACACCATATATTTT	CASSHRDRGSGNTIYF
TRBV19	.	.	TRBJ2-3	TGTGCCAGTAGTATTTTAGGAACAGGGCCAGATACGCAGTATTTT	CASSILGTGPDTQYF
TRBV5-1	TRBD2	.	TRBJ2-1	TGCGCCAGCAGCGCACAACCGGGACAGGGACTAGCGGGAGGGTACAATGAGCAGTTCTTC	CASSAQPGQGLAGGYNEQFF
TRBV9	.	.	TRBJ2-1	TGTGCCAGCAGCGAGGGGGGGACCTACAATGAGCAGTTCTTC	CASSEGGTYNEQFF
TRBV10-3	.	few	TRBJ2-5	TGTGCCATATCAACAGGGTGGGAGACCCAGTACTTC	CAISTGWETQYF
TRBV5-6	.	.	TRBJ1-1	TGTGCCAGCAGCTCGAGCGGGGGGGAAGCTTTCTTT	CASSSSGGEAFF
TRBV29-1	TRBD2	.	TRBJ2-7	TGCAGCGTTCAGACTAGCGGGAGACGCGAGCAGTACTTC	CSVQTSGRREQYF
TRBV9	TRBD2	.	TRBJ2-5	TGTGCCAGCAGCGTAGCTGGGACTACAGAGACCCAGTACTTC	CASSVAGTTETQYF
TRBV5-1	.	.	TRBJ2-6	TGCGCCAGCAGCTTGGCCGCAGGGGCCGGCTCTGGGGCCAACGTCCTGACTTTC	CASSLAAGAGSGANVLTF
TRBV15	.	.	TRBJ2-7	TGTGCCACCAGCAGAGATTCAGGGGTCTCCTACGAGCAGTACTTC	CATSRDSGVSYEQYF
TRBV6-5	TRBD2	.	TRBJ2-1	TGTGCCAGTGGACTAGCGGTTCCGAGCTACAATGAGCAGTTCTTC	CASGLAVPSYNEQFF
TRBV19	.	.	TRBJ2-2	TGTGCCGGCTCCACAGGATGGAACACCGGGGAGCTGTTTTTT	CAGSTGWNTGELFF
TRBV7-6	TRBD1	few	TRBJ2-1	TGTGCCAGCAACCTCGGGACAGGGGGCAGGAATGAGCAGTTCTTC	CASNLGTGGRNEQFF
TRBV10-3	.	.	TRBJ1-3	TGTGCCATCAGTGAAAAAATTGAGAGCTCTGGAAACACCATATATTTT	CAISEKIESSGNTIYF
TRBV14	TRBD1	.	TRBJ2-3	TGTGCCAGCAGCCGGACAGGTTCAGATACGCAGTATTTT	CASSRTGSDTQYF